Given below is one T cell receptor beta chain in context. This clone was counted only a few times. Its antigen specificity is not known. No base quality values were provided; no much bigger clone lies one nucleotide off. This record belongs to a study of blood T cell repertoires in COVID-19 (dated by TCRdb to about 2020). Concerning the study at large: The collaborator samples originated in the United States, Italy and Spain and spanned the acute and convalescent phases of COVID-19. The dataset comprised deeply sampled blood TCRbeta repertoires from subjects exposed to, actively infected with, or recovered from COVID-19. The repertoires were made available in a free public database intended to serve as a resource for research on the immune response to SARS-CoV-2. The samples were drawn from two sources: the first 160 participants of the ongoing ImmuneRACE study, and about 1,300 subjects contributed by 6 global collaborators. Sample metadata almost always included a de-identified subject ID, COVID-19 status, age in years and sex. Where HLA class I and class II types were available, the types were taken from metadata supplied by the sample provider, not from assay-based typing. The prospective study material was composed of cDNA or gDNA derived from T cells, B-cell-depleted T cells, or PBMCs. On the study overall, not on this receptor specifically: How much clinical and demographic metadata was included differed by source and by participant, and the metadata was provided uncurated.

Whole blood was collected in K2EDTA tubes by collaborating institutions according to the institutions' own protocols. Collaborator samples were shipped for TCRbeta analysis as frozen whole blood, isolated PBMCs, or DNA extracted from either sample type. The CDR1 and CDR2 encoded by the germline V gene are SGDLS and YYNGEE. V is cut by 1 base and J by 5 bases, and the space between the germline ends is 16 bases. The CDR3 numbers 16 residues from cysteine through phenylalanine. Only the CDR3 part of the read is kept: 48 bases, read in frame from the first base. The immunoSEQ Assay, a bias-controlled multiplex PCR, was used to amplify TCRbeta CDR3 regions from genomic DNA. From the authors' description of their analysis: Within the assay, amplification of reference gene primers was used to estimate how many nucleated cells each sample contained. To quantify the absolute abundance of each unique TCRbeta CDR3 rearrangement, sequence reads were collapsed and filtered. For each sample, productive Simpson clonality was calculated by taking the square root of Simpson's diversity index across productive rearrangements. TCRdb provides this immuneACCESS table in a form limited to in-frame rearrangements. Some clones are lacking; in checked studies, under half of them reflect an unresolved V gene, and why the rest are absent is not known. V, J and clone size are taken as reported in that table, and D and trimming were inferred from the DNA itself. The sample table records 150,000 or so clones; about 74% of these occur just once. Less than 3% of the sample is in the top ten clones.

The sample taken for sequencing was peripheral blood. The TCR comes from an elderly woman with acute or convalescent COVID-19. The chain couples TRBV9 to TRBJ2-1; TRBD1 could be the D gene, as 7 bases match. The DNA reads as follows: TGTGCCAGCAGCGTAAACCCCGCGGGACAGAACAATGAGCAGTTCTTC. It translates to CASSVNPAGQNNEQFF.